Listed here are 23 T cell receptor beta chains from one sample, sequenced in a study of T and B cells in COVID-19 patients. TRB was amplified from around 250-500 ng of blood genomic DNA. Multiplex PCR with BIOMED2 TRB-A/B primer pools amplified TRB rearrangements. Using its own MiXCR run on the multiplex PCR reads, TCRdb lists one record per CDR3 protein. The sample includes about 14,000 distinct CDR3 sequences, about 28% of them seen just once. The sequenced sample was blood. All receptors come from a human donor who had recovered from COVID-19.

This clonotype was picked up one time. A single base separates this from a much larger clone, so it may be a read error. This chain connects TRBV18 to TRBJ2-1, with 8 bases identical to TRBD2. Germline trimming cut 3 bases from V and 6 bases from J; bases unmatched to any gene: 4. The germline V gene has CDR1 KGHSH and CDR2 LQKENI. The CDR3 is made up of 14 amino acids. In DNA form, the CDR3 reads TGTGCCAGCTCACCCGCGGGGGGTAGCAATGAGCAGTTCTTC. This gives the protein CASSPAGGSNEQFF.

V is TRBV7-9 and J is TRBJ1-1; D gene uncertain. Trimming took off 1 base at V and 1 base at J, with 13 bases between the two ends. This CDR3 is built from 16 residues. Germline V gene lookup returns CDR1 SEHNR and CDR2 FQNEAQ (reference sequence). The CDR3 DNA sequence: TGTGCCAGCAGCTTAGACAGTGCAACGGAGAACACTGAAGCTTTCTTT. Protein product: CASSLDSATENTEAFF.

This clonotype is termed medium-sized (0.01 to 0.1%). The chain links TRBV11-1 to TRBJ1-1; TRBD1 is a possible D gene (5 bases). In germline, CDR1 is SGHAT, CDR2 FQDESV (reference sequence). V shed 4 bases and J shed 0 bases, with 12 bases lying between them. This CDR3 is built from 15 residues. The CDR3 region has the DNA TGTGCCAGCAGCTCCCCGGGACGGATGAACACTGAAGCTTTCTTT. This codes for CASSSPGRMNTEAFF.

The sample holds many counts of this clonotype. The chain combines TRBV6-5 with TRBJ1-1, with D unresolved. This CDR3 comprises 12 residues. V was cut by 0 bases and J by 9 bases, with 8 bases left in between. Germline lookup yields CDR1 MNHEY and CDR2 SVGAGI. The CDR3 DNA is TGTGCCAGCAGTTACTCGCCGGGCAAAGCTTTCTTT. As protein: CASSYSPGKAFF.

This chain joins TRBV6-5 and TRBJ1-2; no reliable D call. Germline CDR1 MNHEY, CDR2 SVGAGI. This CDR3 has 15 residues. The V end lost 5 bases, the J end lost 3 bases, and 16 bases lay between the germline ends. For the CDR3, the DNA is TGTGCCAGCAGTGCCCCCAAATCCGGGGACTATGGCTACACCTTC. Protein sequence: CASSAPKSGDYGYTF.

The chain is built from TRBV5-1 and TRBJ2-2, with D unclear. This CDR3 is 15 amino acids long. V was pared by 5 bases and J by 1 base, with 12 bases between. Germline CDR1 reads SGHRS; CDR2 reads YFSETQ. The CDR3 here is CASSRTGQNTGELFF. CDR3 in DNA: TGCGCCAGCAGTCGTACGGGTCAGAACACCGGGGAGCTGTTTTTT.

This clonotype was counted ten times or more. V usage is TRBV13 and J usage is TRBJ2-3, with a possible D match to TRBD1 (6 bases). Deletions cut 4 bases from V and 1 base from J, with 9 bases between. Germline assignment: CDR1 PRHDT and CDR2 FYEKMQ (reference sequence). The CDR3 is made up of 14 amino acids. In nucleotides, the CDR3 is TGTGCCAGCAGCTCTTGGACAGGCACAGATACGCAGTATTTT. Translating it yields CASSSWTGTDTQYF.

This clonotype was observed many times. This chain links TRBV6-2 or TRBV6-3 with TRBJ2-2; D is unclear. CDR1 MNHEY and CDR2 SVGEGT come from the germline V gene. With 5 bases removed from V and 3 bases from J, the gap between germline ends came to 10 bases. The CDR3 runs 14 residues. CDR3 DNA: TGTGCCAGCAGTCTACCATCATACACCGGGGAGCTGTTTTTT. Protein sequence: CASSLPSYTGELFF.

This clonotype was detected many times. This sequence joins TRBV6-1 and TRBJ1-2; D not certain. The length of the CDR3 is 14 residues. Germline lookup yields CDR1 MNHNS and CDR2 SASEGT. V was pared by 3 bases and J by 4 bases, with 12 bases between. The CDR3 DNA is TGTGCCAGCAGTGAGATAGGGATTCGCTATGGCTACACCTTC. This sequence encodes CASSEIGIRYGYTF.

There are a few counts of this clonotype. V is TRBV30 and J is TRBJ1-1, with D possibly TRBD1 on 5 matching bases. Trimming took 2 bases from V and 5 from J, leaving 12 bases between them. Germline CDR1 GTSNPN, CDR2 SVGIG (reference sequence). The CDR3 runs 13 residues. CDR3 region: CAWSKQEWTEAFF. Written as DNA, the CDR3 is TGTGCCTGGAGTAAACAGGAGTGGACTGAAGCTTTCTTT.

This clonotype showed up many times. An end of the junction differs from the germline gene, which may be a read error. The chain has TRBV6-5 and TRBJ2-3, with unresolved D. The CDR3 has 18 residues. Germline V CDR1 and CDR2: MNHEY, SVGAGI. CDR3: CASSDSPMVGTLTDTQYF. CDR3 in DNA: TGTGCCAGCAGTGACTCTCCGATGGTAGGAACTCTCACAGATACGCAGTATTTT.

This clonotype was recorded a few times. This sequence joins TRBV5-4 and TRBJ2-1; 11 nucleotides line up with TRBD2. The ends lost 4 bases at V and 4 bases at J; junction bases unmatched: 4. This CDR3 is built from 15 residues. Germline V CDR1 and CDR2: SGHNT, YYREEE (reference sequence). The CDR3 nucleotides read TGTGCCAGCAGCAAAACTAGCGGGGGATACAATGAGCAGTTCTTC. Encoded protein: CASSKTSGGYNEQFF.

This sequence joins TRBV20-1 and TRBJ2-1, with 9 bases aligning to TRBD2. There are 15 residues in the CDR3. V was pared by 3 bases and J by 3 bases, with 6 bases of the junction left unmatched. The V gene's germline CDR1 is DFQATT and CDR2 SNEGSKA (reference sequence). The CDR3 DNA is TGCAGTGCTAGGCACGCGGGAGGGTACTACAATGAGCAGTTCTTC. Encoded protein: CSARHAGGYYNEQFF.

The chain couples TRBV20-1 to TRBJ1-2, with TRBD1 identical over 8 bases. The CDR3 length is 12 residues. V lost 6 bases, J lost 7 bases, and 7 bases stayed unmatched. From germline, CDR1 is DFQATT and CDR2 SNEGSKA (reference sequence). CDR3 region: CSAYQGAPGYTF. In nucleotides, the CDR3 is TGCAGTGCGTATCAGGGGGCTCCTGGCTACACCTTC.

The V and J genes are TRBV19 and TRBJ2-7, with 9 nucleotides matching TRBD1. CDR1 LNHDA and CDR2 SQIVND come from the germline V gene (reference sequence). This CDR3 is built from 17 residues. V gave up 1 base and J gave up 2 bases; unmatched junction bases: 9. The CDR3 DNA reads TGTGCCAGTAGTATAGCGGCACAGGGGGCAGGAACCTACGAGCAGTACTTC. Translated: CASSIAAQGAGTYEQYF.

This clonotype showed up just a few times. This rearrangement joins TRBV12-3 or TRBV12-4 to TRBJ2-7; D might be TRBD1 (5 bases). V lost 5 bases, J lost 6 bases, and 11 bases lay in between. The CDR3 spans 12 residues. The CDR3 DNA follows: TGTGCCAGCAGTCCCCAGGGAATCGAGCAGTACTTC. Translating gives CASSPQGIEQYF.

This clonotype came up many times. The chain uses TRBV6-2 or TRBV6-3 and TRBJ2-5, with TRBD1 matching over 9 bases. This CDR3 is built from 18 residues. V dropped 2 bases and J dropped 1; count of bases not matched to a gene: 11. CDR1 and CDR2 from the germline V gene are MNHEY and SVGEGT. As DNA, the CDR3 is TGTGCCAGCAGTTACGCCAACCACGGACAGGGGCCCCAAGAGACCCAGTACTTC. Translation: CASSYANHGQGPQETQYF.

This rearrangement joins TRBV19 to TRBJ2-1, with 7 bases aligning to TRBD2. CDR3 length: 14 amino acids. Germline V gene lookup returns CDR1 LNHDA and CDR2 SQIVND (reference sequence). This chain's CDR3 is CVSSVTGLPNEQFF. The CDR3, as DNA: TGTGTTAGTAGTGTGACGGGACTACCAAATGAGCAGTTCTTC.

This clonotype was observed a single time. For the CDR3, the DNA is TGTGCCAGCAGCTCCCCGCCCGGGACAGGGGGACGGGGGGAGCTGTTTTTT. Translation gives CASSSPPGTGGRGELFF. The chain employs TRBV5-5 and TRBJ2-2; 11 positions match TRBD1. After removal of 3 bases from V and 8 bases from J, the junction contained 12 bases not matched to a gene. The CDR3 covers 17 residues. Germline CDR1 and CDR2: SGHKS and YYEKEE (reference sequence).

This chain's CDR3 is CASSPPGRTLHTEAFF. The CDR3 DNA follows: TGTGCCAGCAGCCCCCCGGGGCGGACCCTTCACACTGAAGCTTTCTTT. This chain uses TRBV6-5 with TRBJ1-1; tentative D call: TRBD1 (5 bases). Germline CDR1 reads MNHEY; CDR2 reads SVGAGI. This CDR3 contains 16 residues. The V gene lost 6 bases and the J gene lost 3 bases, with 20 bases spanning the gap.

The CDR3 protein is CASSFGTVSTGELFF. In DNA form, the CDR3 reads TGTGCCAGTAGTTTCGGGACAGTGAGCACCGGGGAGCTGTTTTTT. J is TRBJ2-2 and V is TRBV19, with 7 bases matching TRBD1. This CDR3 spans 15 amino acids. Unmatched junction bases numbered 7, after V lost 5 bases and J lost 4 bases. Looked up from germline, CDR1 is LNHDA and CDR2 is SQIVND (reference sequence).

The chain uses TRBV6-1 and TRBJ1-1, with unresolved D. CDR1 is MNHNS, CDR2 SASEGT, per germline. The CDR3 sequence is 14 residues long. V lost 6 bases and J 1 base, leaving 12 bases between the germline ends. The CDR3 loop is CASRVEVGNTEAFF. The CDR3 DNA reads TGTGCCAGCAGGGTGGAGGTTGGGAACACTGAAGCTTTCTTT.

The chain uses TRBV27 and TRBJ1-1; D not resolved. The CDR3 spans 14 residues. Deletions cut 5 bases from V and 2 bases from J, with 12 bases between. The germline V gene encodes CDR1 MNHEY and CDR2 SMNVEV (reference sequence). The CDR3 DNA reads as TGTGCCAGCAGTCTCAGGACCTCAAACACTGAAGCTTTCTTT. Protein product: CASSLRTSNTEAFF.